Listed below are T cell receptor beta chains from one sample, sequenced in a study of early T cells in non-severe SARS-CoV-2 infection. TCRdb re-called the 5' RACE reads with MiXCR, one entry per CDR3 protein. The sample lists about 110,000 distinct CDR3 sequences; around 10% were seen once. Sequenced material: whole blood. The receptor source for this set is an adult who was a healthcare worker with PCR-confirmed SARS-CoV-2 infection or an uninfected control (not recorded which). CDR3s include the opening cysteine and the closing phenylalanine or tryptophan.

j_gene,v_gene,CDR3aa
TRBJ2-1,TRBV12-3/TRBV12-4,CASISKPFRGAPYNEQFF
TRBJ2-1,TRBV18,CASSPLGTGSYNEQFF
TRBJ2-3,TRBV11-2,CASRLAGVGDTQYF
TRBJ2-1,TRBV28,CASTGRGGRAPNEQFF
TRBJ2-2,TRBV6-5,CASSGTGELFF
TRBJ2-7,TRBV19,CASSGRSSGEQYF
TRBJ1-5,TRBV28,CASSPNTQATRQPQHF
TRBJ2-7,TRBV20-1,CSAGVVSSYEQYF
TRBJ2-3,TRBV7-3,CASSNGLAGMADTQYF
TRBJ1-5,TRBV5-5,CASSPGNSNQPQHF
TRBJ2-7,TRBV7-9,CASSLRGGIPHEQYF
TRBJ1-1,TRBV28,CASGVGIEAFF
TRBJ2-1,TRBV20-1,CSARTSASTEQFF
TRBJ2-7,TRBV12-3/TRBV12-4,CASSLRRSYEQYF
TRBJ2-5,TRBV3-1,CASSQQAGGGETQYF
TRBJ1-1,TRBV27,CASSSFGGQNTEAFF
TRBJ1-4,TRBV12-3/TRBV12-4,CASSLESRGPEKLFF
TRBJ2-5,TRBV14,CASSQDFLTQETQYF
TRBJ2-1,TRBV28,CASSRPATSSVEQFF
TRBJ2-1,TRBV9,CASSVEREGRDEQFF
TRBJ2-7,TRBV30,CAWRQGEINEQYF
TRBJ1-4,TRBV5-1,CASSLTGRPTNEKLFF
TRBJ2-2,TRBV2,CASTPGNTGELFF
TRBJ2-3,TRBV12-3/TRBV12-4,CASSPGTTGTDTQYF
TRBJ1-4,TRBV28,CASSLELPGTTNEKLFF
TRBJ1-2,TRBV7-9,CASSRLSAEGYTF
TRBJ2-7,TRBV4-3,CASSPHLSYEQYF
TRBJ2-7,TRBV4-1,CASSLSGRADYEQYF
TRBJ2-5,TRBV28,CASSFYQMETQYF
TRBJ2-3,TRBV12-3/TRBV12-4,CASSFRSGGGTDTQYF
TRBJ2-1,TRBV24-1,CATSDTGLPGRYEQFF
TRBJ2-7,TRBV28,CASSSLLLATYEQYF
TRBJ1-5,TRBV24-1,CATGGPYSNQPQHF
TRBJ1-3,TRBV7-9,CASSLGLSGNTIYF
TRBJ2-2,TRBV29-1,CSVISGRGPGELFF
TRBJ1-2,TRBV6-5,CASSYSRGVRFGYTF
TRBJ2-7,TRBV12-3/TRBV12-4,CASSLTQGVEQYF